The following is a T cell receptor beta chain sequence with its context. The specificity of this receptor is unknown. No quality values exist for individual bases; no much larger clone is one base distant. The immunoSEQ Assay was used to sequence TCR beta CDR3 regions from DNA. Per the source publication's procedure: To compute T cell density, TCR beta template counts were normalized to usable DNA, which was estimated by amplifying housekeeping genes. Using the preseqR package, richness was estimated by extrapolating to 120,000 templates for tissue samples and 400,000 templates for PBMC samples. Clonality was defined by subtracting Pielou's evenness from one. To identify tissue-enriched TCRs, differential abundance testing was run on productive amino-acid clonotypes with a minimum total count of 5 and an alpha of 0.1. The Jaccard Index and the Morisita Overlap Index were used to measure repertoire overlap between compartments. TCR beta CDR3s were clustered by GLIPH together with public tetramer-defined viral CDR3s, and at least three viral sequences plus V-gene enrichment were required for viral motifs. TCRdb holds this immuneACCESS table with in-frame rearrangements only. Some clones are missing; in checked studies, unresolved V genes explain under half, and the rest has no known cause. That table is the source of V, J and clone size, and D and trimming were worked out from the DNA. In all, the sample holds 40,000 to 60,000 clones, and 81% of those were seen once. The ten top clones hold roughly 17% of the sample.

CDR1 SGHVS and CDR2 FQNEAQ are derived from the germline V gene. The junction carries 4 bases between V and J, which are trimmed by 1 base and 6 bases respectively. The CDR3, from cysteine to phenylalanine, totals 11 residues. The entry retains the CDR3 DNA only, 33 bases that are in frame from base 1. At diagnosis, peripheral blood, uninvolved tumor-adjacent lung and tumor were collected and were preserved as a mix of fresh-frozen and FFPE material. For TCR repertoire profiling, the blood samples were analyzed as peripheral blood mononuclear cells. This sample is part of a study of T cells in localized non-small cell lung cancer (dated by TCRdb to the early 2020s). Context from the whole study: The study analyzed T cell repertoires of 200 to 250 early-stage NSCLC patients, comparing tumors and uninvolved tumor-adjacent lungs. The cohort consisted of around 250 treatment-naive NSCLC patients whose localized lung tumors had been resected. NSCLC patients had a mean age of around 61 years, and around 130 were male and around 110 female. The full study reports these points: Multi-region tumor sequencing was not performed, so intratumor heterogeneity could not be excluded. Because of the exploratory design, TCR variables were selected using unadjusted p-values without false-discovery rate correction. Uninvolved tumor-adjacent lung showed the highest T cell clonality, higher than tumor, which suggests more focused antigenic responses in the uninvolved tumor-adjacent lung. Longer overall survival was associated with higher blood T cell density, whereas shorter survival was associated with higher adjacent-lung clonality. A median of approximately 62 of the top 100 tumor clones turned up in the paired uninvolved adjacent lung, and some 27 of those clones also ranked among the top 100 of that same adjacent lung.

Recombination joined TRBV7-8 with TRBJ2-7, with the D gene not confidently named. The receptor comes from a man between 40 and 70 years old with stage III lung adenocarcinoma. The specimen comprised peripheral blood mononuclear cells, sampled before any cancer treatment. For the CDR3, the sequence is CASSLGIEQYF. In nucleotides, the sequence is TGTGCCAGCAGCTTAGGGATCGAGCAGTACTTC.